Listed below are T cell receptor beta chains from one sample, sequenced in a study of blood T cell repertoires in COVID-19. TCRdb keeps only in-frame clones here, not all; method: immunoSEQ multiplex PCR. Found here are about 250,000 clones, approximately 90% of them singletons; the top ten hold 2.5% to 3%. The specimen was PBMCs or T cells enriched from blood (not recorded which). These receptors came from a woman aged 50 to 60 who had recovered from COVID-19. Each CDR3 is given with its conserved first and last residue. Fields, in order: clone size, D gene, V gene, J gene, CDR3 DNA, CDR3 protein. The D gene is left open where the match is weak. Rows may omit the clone size; those that give it use once, few, many or a size class.

.,.,TRBV28,TRBJ1-1,TGTGCCAGCAGACAAGGGGTGGCGAACACTGAAGCTTTCTTT,CASRQGVANTEAFF
once,TRBD1,TRBV7-9,TRBJ2-7,TGTGCCAGCAGCAAGGGACAGCCCTACGAGCAGTACTTC,CASSKGQPYEQYF
.,TRBD1,TRBV30,TRBJ1-2,TGTGCCTGGAGTGTAACAGGGGGCCTCTATGGCTACACCTTC,CAWSVTGGLYGYTF
.,TRBD1,TRBV7-9,TRBJ1-4,TGTGCCAGCAGCCTGGGACAGGGGTTTGAAAAACTGTTTTTT,CASSLGQGFEKLFF
.,TRBD2,TRBV13,TRBJ2-3,TGTGCCAGCAGCTTAGGACTAGCGGGAGGCACCACAGATACGCAGTATTTT,CASSLGLAGGTTDTQYF
.,TRBD2,TRBV5-4,TRBJ2-7,TGTGCCAGCAGCCTAGACGTTGCGGGGGTAGGTTACTACGAGCAGTACTTC,CASSLDVAGVGYYEQYF
few,.,TRBV19,TRBJ2-1,TGTGCCAGTAGTAGAGAGGGCGTTACCTCCTACAATGAGCAGTTCTTC,CASSREGVTSYNEQFF
once,.,TRBV18,TRBJ1-1,TGTGCCAGCTCACCAGTCAGCGGGCGGAACACTGAAGCTTTCTTT,CASSPVSGRNTEAFF
.,TRBD2,TRBV7-3,TRBJ2-1,TGTGCCAGCAGCTCGAGCGGGAGAGAACACAATGAGCAGTTCTTC,CASSSSGREHNEQFF
.,.,TRBV27,TRBJ1-2,TGTGCCAGCAGTTTAAACAGGGATGGGGGCTACACCTTC,CASSLNRDGGYTF
.,TRBD1,TRBV7-9,TRBJ1-1,TGTGCCAGCAGCTTACAGGGGGCTGAAGCTTTCTTT,CASSLQGAEAFF
.,.,TRBV27,TRBJ2-2,TGTGCCAGCAGTTTGCTTTTCGCCGCGACGAACACCGGGGAGCTGTTTTTT,CASSLLFAATNTGELFF
once,TRBD2,TRBV28,TRBJ2-1,TGTGCCAGCACCCTGTCGGGGCGGGAGGGCAAATACAATGAGCAGTTCTTC,CASTLSGREGKYNEQFF
few,TRBD1,TRBV25-1,TRBJ1-2,TGTGCCAGCAGTGGAGACAGGGGAGGCGGCTACACCTTC,CASSGDRGGGYTF
.,.,TRBV18,TRBJ1-2,TGTGCCAGCTCACCAGGGTCGGTCAGGAACTATGGCTACACCTTC,CASSPGSVRNYGYTF
.,.,TRBV7-9,TRBJ2-3,TGTGCCAGCAGCTTCCCAGGGACAGATACGCAGTATTTT,CASSFPGTDTQYF
.,.,TRBV4-2,TRBJ2-2,TGTGCCAGCAGCCAAGAGGCAGGGCTTCGCACCGGGGAGCTGTTTTTT,CASSQEAGLRTGELFF
.,.,TRBV19,TRBJ1-4,TGTGCCAGTAGTGTCCGGGACACCCATGAAAAACTGTTTTTT,CASSVRDTHEKLFF
.,.,TRBV9,TRBJ2-7,TGTGCCAGCAGCGGCAGGTTTCCCTACGAGCAGTACTTC,CASSGRFPYEQYF
.,.,TRBV3-1/TRBV3-2,TRBJ2-2,TGTGCCAGCAGGGTGGGGGAGGCCGGGGAGCTGTTTTTT,CASRVGEAGELFF
.,TRBD1,TRBV4-2,TRBJ1-1,TGTGCCAGCAGCCAACAGGGGGCCTCGGGCACTGAAGCTTTCTTT,CASSQQGASGTEAFF
.,TRBD2,TRBV18,TRBJ2-1,TGTGCCAGCTCACCAAGTTCCGGGACTAGATACAATGAGCAGTTCTTC,CASSPSSGTRYNEQFF
.,TRBD2,TRBV7-9,TRBJ2-7,TGTGCCAGCAGCTTAGTGGCGGGAGGCCGTGGGGAGCAGTACTTC,CASSLVAGGRGEQYF
.,.,TRBV28,TRBJ1-1,TGTGCCAGCAGTCGACCGGGGTTGGTCACTGAAGCTTTCTTT,CASSRPGLVTEAFF
.,.,TRBV10-1,TRBJ1-2,TGCGCCAGCAGTGAGTCAGCGGCATATGGCTACACCTTC,CASSESAAYGYTF
.,.,TRBV28,TRBJ1-2,TGTGCCAGCAGTTTTTGGGGGGAAAACTATGGCTACACCTTC,CASSFWGENYGYTF
.,.,TRBV15,TRBJ1-1,TGTGCCACCAGCATTCAGGGTGACGCTGAAGCTTTCTTT,CATSIQGDAEAFF
.,TRBD2,TRBV29-1,TRBJ2-5,TGCAGCGTTGAACGGCTAGCGGGTATGGAGACCCAGTACTTC,CSVERLAGMETQYF
.,.,TRBV5-6,TRBJ1-6,TGTGCCAGCAGCTTGGATGGGGCGCGGAATTCACCCCTCCACTTT,CASSLDGARNSPLHF
.,TRBD1,TRBV6-2/TRBV6-3,TRBJ2-7,TGTGCCAGCAGTTACCTAACCGGGACAGGCGAGCAGTACTTC,CASSYLTGTGEQYF
.,TRBD1,TRBV9,TRBJ2-2,TGTGCCAGCGGAACTGGGACAGGGGGCAACACCGGGGAGCTGTTTTTT,CASGTGTGGNTGELFF
.,.,TRBV11-2,TRBJ1-3,TGTGCCAGCAGCTTAGCTGGGCCCCCTGGAAACACCATATATTTT,CASSLAGPPGNTIYF
few,.,TRBV20-1,TRBJ1-2,TGCAGTGCTAGTGGGGGCTCTAACCCCTACACCTTC,CSASGGSNPYTF
.,.,TRBV7-6,TRBJ1-4,TGTGCCAGCAGCTTAGCGCTAAGGGGTAATGAAAAACTGTTTTTT,CASSLALRGNEKLFF
.,TRBD1,TRBV5-1,TRBJ2-5,TGCGCCAGCAGCGCCGGGACAGGGAGGGAGACCCAGTACTTC,CASSAGTGRETQYF
.,.,TRBV30,TRBJ2-7,TGTGCCTGGAGTGTCGTTTACGAGCAGTACTTC,CAWSVVYEQYF
.,TRBD2,TRBV5-1,TRBJ2-3,TGCGCCAGCAGCTTCCTAGCGGGAGCTGCGGATACGCAGTATTTT,CASSFLAGAADTQYF
.,TRBD2,TRBV6-5,TRBJ2-5,TGTGCCAGCAGTTACGAGACTAGCGGGGAGACCCAGTACTTC,CASSYETSGETQYF
.,TRBD2,TRBV14,TRBJ2-2,TGTGCCAGCAGCCAAGGGATTAGGACTAGCGGGACCTACTTACAAACGAACACCGGGGAGCTGTTTTTT,CASSQGIRTSGTYLQTNTGELFF
.,TRBD2,TRBV2,TRBJ2-7,TGTGCCAGCGCACTTCTAGCGGGAGCCGAGCAGTACTTC,CASALLAGAEQYF
.,TRBD2,TRBV7-2,TRBJ2-5,TGTGCCAGCAGCTTACCCCTCACTAGCGCGGAGACCCAGTACTTC,CASSLPLTSAETQYF
.,.,TRBV7-2,TRBJ2-7,TGTGCCAGCAGCCGCGACAGGAGCTACTCCTACGAGCAGTACTTC,CASSRDRSYSYEQYF
.,TRBD1,TRBV20-1,TRBJ2-1,TGCAGTGCTAGTGGACCCCGGGACAGGGGAATAAATGAGCAGTTCTTC,CSASGPRDRGINEQFF
.,.,TRBV28,TRBJ2-7,TGTGCCAGCAGTTCGTATGGCAGGGGAGTAAGCGAGCAGTACTTC,CASSSYGRGVSEQYF
.,.,TRBV7-9,TRBJ2-7,TGTGCCAGCAGCTTAGGACTTCTAGAGCAGTACTTC,CASSLGLLEQYF
.,TRBD2,TRBV7-3,TRBJ2-1,TGTGCCAGCAGCTCCGTAGCGGGAGCCTACAATGAGCAGTTCTTC,CASSSVAGAYNEQFF
.,.,TRBV28,TRBJ2-3,TGTGCCAGCAGTCTCCCCGGGACTGGAACAGATACGCAGTATTTT,CASSLPGTGTDTQYF
.,TRBD2,TRBV3-1/TRBV3-2,TRBJ2-1,TGTGCCAGCAGGCCGGTAGCGGGAGGGAGCCCCAATGAGCAGTTCTTC,CASRPVAGGSPNEQFF
.,.,TRBV29-1,TRBJ2-6,TGCAGCGTTGTTAAGGAGGCTGGGGCCAACGTCCTGACTTTC,CSVVKEAGANVLTF
.,TRBD2,TRBV5-4,TRBJ2-2,TGTGCCAGCTCCCCTAGCGGGAACACCGGGGAGCTGTTTTTT,CASSPSGNTGELFF